The source of this T cell receptor beta chain is a study of T cell repertoires in cytomegalovirus infection. Study background: Both CMV infection and a matching HLA type were indicated by public TCR beta signatures.

Notes on this clonotype: The antigen remains unidentified.

TCRdb redid the calling of the reads with MiXCR, one entry per CDR3 protein. The table shows about 680,000 distinct CDR3 sequences, with 24% occurring only once. The junction had 9 bases not matched to a gene; V was cut back by 6 bases and J by 1 base. The CDR3 covers 16 residues. Study observations and caveats: The ex vivo response was dominated by HLA-C-restricted CMV-specific TCR beta clonotypes.

V is TRBV12-3 or TRBV12-4 and J is TRBJ1-5; 7 bases agree with TRBD1. Sequenced material: CD8+ T cells from PBMCs. The TCR sequence derives from a human donor in good health (CMV status not recorded). Some clones in this sample may be carry-over from other donors' samples. The CDR3 sequence: CASSRDSLGSNQPQHF. CDR3 in DNA: TGTGCCAGCAGCCGGGACAGCCTAGGGAGCAATCAGCCCCAGCATTTT.